A single sample gave rise to the 4 T cell receptor beta chains below, sequenced in a study of shared clonotypes between healthy human individuals. Here immunoSEQ multiplex PCR was the method, and the copy in TCRdb shows in-frame clones only, minus some. This sample has 520,000 or so clones, with around 74% found just once. Sequencing was carried out using PBMCs. The receptor set was obtained from a woman aged 40-49 years in good health. Some clones in this sample may be carry-over from other donors' samples.

The rearrangement links TRBV27 to TRBJ2-4; no reliable D call. Trimming pared 3 bases from V and 0 bases from J, leaving 3 bases between. The CDR3 contains 13 residues. Germline V gene lookup returns CDR1 MNHEY and CDR2 SMNVEV (reference sequence). CDR3 nucleotides: TGTGCCAGCAGTTTCGCAGCCAAAAACATTCAGTACTTC. This codes for CASSFAAKNIQYF.

The chain combines TRBV9 with TRBJ2-3, with D possibly matching TRBD2 (5 bases). CDR1 is SGDLS, CDR2 YYNGEE, per germline. V was shortened by 1 base and J by 0 bases, with 15 bases between the two germline ends. This CDR3 comprises 17 residues. CDR3 residues: CASSVSQTTFSTDTQYF. DNA of the CDR3: TGTGCCAGCAGCGTATCACAGACTACTTTTAGCACAGATACGCAGTATTTT.

The chain has TRBV19 and TRBJ2-7; D is uncertain. Trimming took off 3 bases at V and 2 bases at J, with 14 bases between the two ends. This CDR3 spans 15 amino acids. Germline-derived CDR1 and CDR2 are LNHDA and SQIVND (reference sequence). The CDR3 coding sequence is TGTGCCAGTAGTATGGCCCCCCACTATACCTACGAGCAGTACTTC. This translates into CASSMAPHYTYEQYF.

This clone was seen once. The V call is TRBV10-3, the J call TRBJ1-2, with D perhaps TRBD1 (5 bases). There are 18 residues in the CDR3. V was clipped by 4 bases and J by 4 bases, with 25 bases between them. Germline V gene lookup returns CDR1 ENHRY and CDR2 SYGVKD. The CDR3 DNA reads TGTGCCATCAGTGGGGGGATGAGTTCACCGCAACAAACCTATGGCTACACCTTC. This gives the protein CAISGGMSSPQQTYGYTF.